A single sample is the source of the 7 T cell receptor beta chains below, sequenced in a study of shared clonotypes between healthy human individuals. Assay: immunoSEQ multiplex PCR; the TCRdb copy retains only in-frame clones and omits some. The repertoire has about 2 million clones, over 85% of them found once; the top ten carry 0.13%. Material for sequencing was naive CD4+ T cells sorted from blood. Subset indicated: CD45RA+ positively selected. The receptor set was obtained from a man in his late teens or twenties in good health.

J is TRBJ2-1 and V is TRBV10-1, with TRBD2 identical over 15 bases. J gave up 5 bases and V 2 bases, and 10 bases lay outside the gene matches. CDR1 WNHNN and CDR2 SYGVQD come from the germline V gene (reference sequence). The CDR3 covers 19 residues. CDR3 protein: CASSEEWGLAGGRHNEQFF. DNA of the CDR3: TGCGCCAGCAGTGAGGAATGGGGACTAGCGGGAGGTAGACACAATGAGCAGTTCTTC.

The CDR3 loop is CASSPGPMEGETQYF. The CDR3 region has the DNA TGCGCCAGCAGCCCGGGACCTATGGAGGGGGAGACCCAGTACTTC. This chain uses TRBV5-1 with TRBJ2-5; TRBD2 might be the D (6 bases). The CDR3 is made up of 15 amino acids. The V and J ends lost 4 bases and 5 bases respectively, with 18 bases between them. From germline, CDR1 is SGHRS and CDR2 YFSETQ.

The rearrangement links TRBV18 to TRBJ1-2; TRBD1 matches at 7 bases. Trimming cost V 4 bases and J 4 bases; bases outside gene matches: 3. CDR3 size: 13 residues. CDR1 is KGHSH and CDR2 is LQKENI in the germline V gene. The CDR3 sequence is CASSRQGLYGYTF. CDR3 DNA: TGTGCCAGCTCACGACAGGGTCTCTATGGCTACACCTTC.

This clone was seen only once. Other DNA sequences in the sample encode the same CDR3. The V call is TRBV7-8, the J call TRBJ2-2; tentatively, D is TRBD1 or TRBD2 (6 bases each). V gave up 9 bases and J gave up 4 bases, with 12 bases separating them. The germline gives CDR1 SGHVS, CDR2 FQNEAQ. This CDR3 comprises 13 residues. The CDR3 DNA sequence: TGTGCCAGAGGGGGGCAAATCACCGGGGAGCTGTTTTTT. Translation: CARGGQITGELFF.

The rearrangement joins TRBV18 to TRBJ1-1, with 7 bases matching TRBD1. The CDR3 is made up of 15 amino acids. Germline values: CDR1 KGHSH, CDR2 LQKENI. J was trimmed by 5 bases and V by 1 base; bases with no gene match: 7. CDR3 coding DNA: TGTGCCAGCTCACCACAGGACCCAGGGGGGACTGAAGCTTTCTTT. It translates to CASSPQDPGGTEAFF. Together with reference TRBV18 and TRBJ1-1, the CDR3 gives the full variable domain: NAGVMQNPRHLVRRRGQEARLRCSPMKGHSHVYWYRQLPEEGLKFMVYLQKENIIDESGMPKERFSAEFPKEGPSILRIQQVVRGDSAAYFCASSPQDPGGTEAFFGQGTRLTVV.

This clone occurred once. The chain recombines TRBV5-4 with TRBJ2-7; D tentatively reads TRBD1 or TRBD2 (5 bases each). The CDR3 loop spans 16 amino acids. The V end was cut by 1 base, the J end by 3 bases, with 17 bases between. CDR1 and CDR2 from the germline V gene are SGHNT and YYREEE (reference sequence). The CDR3 region has the DNA TGTGCCAGCAGCTTGCTCCCCGGGGCCCTAGACTACGAGCAGTACTTC. Its translation is CASSLLPGALDYEQYF.

V usage is TRBV12-2 and J usage is TRBJ2-7; the listed D gene, TRBD2, was not tested against the DNA. TRBV12-2 is marked as a pseudogene. This CDR3 contains 13 residues. The chain's CDR3 is CASRLASSYEQYF. DNA for the CDR3: TGTGCAAGTCGCTTAGCGTCTAGCTACGAGCAGTACTTC.